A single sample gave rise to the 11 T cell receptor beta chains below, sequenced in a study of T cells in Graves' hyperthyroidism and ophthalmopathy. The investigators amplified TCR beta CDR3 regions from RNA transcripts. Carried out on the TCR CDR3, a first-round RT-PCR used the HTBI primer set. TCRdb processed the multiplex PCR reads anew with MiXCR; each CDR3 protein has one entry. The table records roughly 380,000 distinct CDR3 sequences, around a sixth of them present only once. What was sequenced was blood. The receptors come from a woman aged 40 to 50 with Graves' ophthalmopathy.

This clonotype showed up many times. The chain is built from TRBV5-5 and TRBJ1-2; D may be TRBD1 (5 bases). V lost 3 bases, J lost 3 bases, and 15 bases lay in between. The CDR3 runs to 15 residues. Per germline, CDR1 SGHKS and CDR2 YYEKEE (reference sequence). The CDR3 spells CASSSMTDSHYGYTF. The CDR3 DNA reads TGTGCCAGCAGCTCGATGACTGACAGCCACTATGGCTACACCTTC.

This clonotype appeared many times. For the CDR3, the DNA is TGCAGTGCAAAAGCCGGGACAGATAGCAATCAGCCCCAGCATTTT. It translates to CSAKAGTDSNQPQHF. The rearrangement links TRBV20-1 to TRBJ1-5; 7 bases match TRBD1. The V segment lost 6 bases and the J segment 0 bases; nucleotides outside the gene matches: 8. Germline CDR1 is DFQATT and CDR2 is SNEGSKA (reference sequence). The CDR3 contains 15 residues.

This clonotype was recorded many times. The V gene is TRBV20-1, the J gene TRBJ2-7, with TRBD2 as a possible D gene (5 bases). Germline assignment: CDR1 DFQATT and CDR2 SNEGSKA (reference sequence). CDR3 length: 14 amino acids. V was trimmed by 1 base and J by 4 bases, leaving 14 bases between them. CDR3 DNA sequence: TGCAGTGCTAGAGCTTCTCTTTGGGAGTACGAGCAGTACTTC. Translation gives CSARASLWEYEQYF.

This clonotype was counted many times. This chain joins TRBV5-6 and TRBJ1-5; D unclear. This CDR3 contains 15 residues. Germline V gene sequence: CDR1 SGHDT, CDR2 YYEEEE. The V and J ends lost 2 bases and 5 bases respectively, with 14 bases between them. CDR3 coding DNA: TGTGCCAGCAGCTTCTCCCGAAGCAACGATCAGCCCCAGCATTTT. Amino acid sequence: CASSFSRSNDQPQHF. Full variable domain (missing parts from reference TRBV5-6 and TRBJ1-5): DAGVTQSPTHLIKTRGQQVTLRCSPKSGHDTVSWYQQALGQGPQFIFQYYEEEERQRGNFPDRFSGHQFPNYSSELNVNALLLGDSALYLCASSFSRSNDQPQHFGDGTRLSIL.

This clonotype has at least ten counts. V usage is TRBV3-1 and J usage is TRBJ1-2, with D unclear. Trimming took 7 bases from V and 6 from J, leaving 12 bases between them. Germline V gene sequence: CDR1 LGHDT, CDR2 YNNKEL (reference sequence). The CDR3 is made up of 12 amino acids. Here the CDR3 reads CASKRTGDGYTF. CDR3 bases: TGTGCCAGCAAGAGGACGGGCGATGGCTACACCTTC.

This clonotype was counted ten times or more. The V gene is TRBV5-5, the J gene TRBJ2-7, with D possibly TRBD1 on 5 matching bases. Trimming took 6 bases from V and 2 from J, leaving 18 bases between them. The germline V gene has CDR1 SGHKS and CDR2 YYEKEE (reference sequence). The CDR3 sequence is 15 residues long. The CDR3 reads CASKLGPAMTYEQYF. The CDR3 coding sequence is TGTGCCAGCAAGTTGGGGCCTGCCATGACCTACGAGCAGTACTTC.

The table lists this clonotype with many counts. CDR3 in DNA: TGTGCCTATCGGAGGGGGGCGGGGGAGCAGTACTTC. Translation gives CAYRRGAGEQYF. The chain has TRBV7-9 and TRBJ2-7; TRBD1 or TRBD2 may be the D gene (6 bases each). This CDR3 has 12 residues. Trimming took off 11 bases at V and 7 bases at J, with 18 bases between the two ends. Germline V gene data show CDR1 as SEHNR and CDR2 as FQNEAQ (reference sequence).

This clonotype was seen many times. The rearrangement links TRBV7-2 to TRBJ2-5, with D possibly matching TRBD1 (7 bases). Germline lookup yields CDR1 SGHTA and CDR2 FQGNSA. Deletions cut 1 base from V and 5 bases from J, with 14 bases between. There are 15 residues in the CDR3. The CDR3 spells CASSLEGGTAETQYF. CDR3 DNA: TGTGCCAGCAGCTTAGAAGGGGGGACAGCTGAGACCCAGTACTTC. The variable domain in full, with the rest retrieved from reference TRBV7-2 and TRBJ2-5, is GAGVSQSPSNKVTEKGKDVELRCDPISGHTALYWYRQSLGQGLEFLIYFQGNSAPDKSGLPSDRFSAERTGGSVSTLTIQRTQQEDSAVYLCASSLEGGTAETQYFGPGTRLLVL.

CDR3 sequence (DNA): TGTGCCAGCGGTACGGGGGAGATGGGATTCAGGCGAGAGACCCAGTACTTC. Its protein is CASGTGEMGFRRETQYF. The rearrangement joins TRBV28 to TRBJ2-5; a weak D match, TRBD2 (6 bases). Looked up from germline, CDR1 is MDHEN and CDR2 is SYDVKM. This CDR3 spans 17 amino acids. V shed 8 bases and J shed 4 bases, with 26 bases lying between them.

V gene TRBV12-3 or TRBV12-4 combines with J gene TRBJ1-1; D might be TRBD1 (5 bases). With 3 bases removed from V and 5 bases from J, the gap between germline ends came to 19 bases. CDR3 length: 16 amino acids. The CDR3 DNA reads TGTGCCAGCAGTTTTGGACTCTCGGGGGTTAGAACTGAAGCTTTCTTT. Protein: CASSFGLSGVRTEAFF.

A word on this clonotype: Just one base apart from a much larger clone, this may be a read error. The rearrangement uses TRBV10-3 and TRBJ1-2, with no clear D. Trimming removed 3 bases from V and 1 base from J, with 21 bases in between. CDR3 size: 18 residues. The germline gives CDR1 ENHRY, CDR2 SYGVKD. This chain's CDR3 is CAISDLSMWERFNYGYTF. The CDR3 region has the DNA TGTGCCATCAGTGATTTATCTATGTGGGAAAGGTTTAACTATGGCTACACCTTC.